This entry is about one T cell receptor (beta chain). CDR1 and CDR2 (germline): LGHDT, YNNKEL (reference sequence). V shed 1 base, J shed 5 bases, and the junction held 9 bases outside the gene matches. The CDR3 sequence is 17 residues long. The entry originates in a study of blood T cell repertoires in COVID-19. How the authors handled the data: How many nucleated cells were present was estimated from reference gene primer amplification. The data were produced by immunoSEQ multiplex PCR, yet TCRdb's version contains in-frame clones alone and is incomplete. The V and J calls and clone size come from that table; D and trimming were worked out from the DNA. This sample has about 360,000 clones, with over 70% found just once.

This clonotype was sampled from a man aged 25-45 years with active or convalescent COVID-19. This sequence joins TRBV3-1 (or the pseudogene TRBV3-2) and TRBJ2-2, with 8 nucleotides matching TRBD1. The specimen sequenced was peripheral blood. CDR3 sequence (DNA): TGTGCCAGCAGCCAAGTTGGCCTTACAGGGGGGACCGGGGAGCTGTTTTTT. This gives the protein CASSQVGLTGGTGELFF.